This TCR beta chain was sequenced during a study of T cell repertoires in cytomegalovirus infection. The study, taken as a whole, reports: Pooled public TCR beta family frequency picked out CMV carriers with the relevant HLA.

TCRdb re-called the reads through MiXCR, storing one row per CDR3 protein. In the table there are about 680,000 distinct CDR3 sequences, 20% to 25% of which are singletons. V was shortened by 0 bases and J by 2 bases, with 7 bases between the two germline ends. This CDR3 has 15 amino acids. Germline values: CDR1 MNHNS, CDR2 SASEGT. Only a few counts were recorded for this clonotype. The target antigen is unknown. The sequenced sample was CD8+ T cells from PBMCs. The clonotype was recovered from a human donor in good health (CMV status not recorded). Some clones in this sample may be carry-over from other donors' samples. The rearrangement uses TRBV6-1 and TRBJ2-2; perhaps TRBD2 as D (5 bases). The CDR3 nucleotides are TGTGCCAGCAGTGAAGCCCCTAGCAACACCGGGGAGCTGTTTTTT. It translates to CASSEAPSNTGELFF.